This T cell receptor beta chain was recovered during a study of T cell responses to AZD1222 COVID-19 vaccine. Study-wide points: Mostly white British, mostly female donors; authors suggested clonal diversity may be underestimated. The peak T cell response came first, and repertoires were sampled only after it.

A remark on this clone: The antigen remains undetermined.

Repertoires were generated with immunoSEQ multiplex PCR, while TCRdb's copy carries only in-frame clones and drops some. This sample has 140,000 to 150,000 clones, with 92% found just once. CDR3 length: 15 amino acids. The V gene is TRBV1, the J gene TRBJ2-2; the table's D call of TRBD2 was not tested on the DNA. TRBV1 is described as a pseudogene. The TCR was taken from an adult who received the AZD1222 COVID-19 vaccine. The sequencing here drew on peripheral blood, taken 28 days after the second AZD1222 dose. This CDR3 reads CTSEAGGPCTGELFF. CDR3 sequence (DNA): TGCACCAGCGAAGCGGGAGGGCCCTGCACCGGGGAGCTGTTTTTT.